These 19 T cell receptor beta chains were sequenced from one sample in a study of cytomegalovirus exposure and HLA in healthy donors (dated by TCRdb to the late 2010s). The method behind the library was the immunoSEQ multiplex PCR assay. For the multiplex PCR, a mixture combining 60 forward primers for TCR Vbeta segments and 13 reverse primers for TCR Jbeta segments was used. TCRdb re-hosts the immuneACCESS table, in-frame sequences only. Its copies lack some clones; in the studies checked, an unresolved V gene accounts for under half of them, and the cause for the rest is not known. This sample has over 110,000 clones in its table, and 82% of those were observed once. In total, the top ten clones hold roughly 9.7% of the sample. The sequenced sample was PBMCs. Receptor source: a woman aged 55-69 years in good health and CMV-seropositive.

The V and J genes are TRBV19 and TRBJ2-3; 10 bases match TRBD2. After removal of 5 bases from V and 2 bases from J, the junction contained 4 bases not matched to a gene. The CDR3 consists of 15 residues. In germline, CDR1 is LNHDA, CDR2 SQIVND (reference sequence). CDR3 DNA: TGTGCCAGTAGTCCCCTAGCGGGGGTCACAGATACGCAGTATTTT. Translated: CASSPLAGVTDTQYF.

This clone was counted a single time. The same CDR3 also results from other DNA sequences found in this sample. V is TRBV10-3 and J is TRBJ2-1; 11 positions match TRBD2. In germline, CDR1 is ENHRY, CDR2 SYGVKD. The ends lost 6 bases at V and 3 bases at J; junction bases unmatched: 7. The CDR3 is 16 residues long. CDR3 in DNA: TGTGCCATCAGACCGACTAGCGGGATAGACTACAATGAGCAGTTCTTC. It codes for CAIRPTSGIDYNEQFF.

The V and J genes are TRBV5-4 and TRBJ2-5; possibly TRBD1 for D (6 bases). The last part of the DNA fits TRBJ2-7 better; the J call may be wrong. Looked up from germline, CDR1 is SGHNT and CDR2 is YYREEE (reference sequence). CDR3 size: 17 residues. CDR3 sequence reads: CASSPGLPPNRDDEQYF. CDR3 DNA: TGTGCCAGCAGCCCGGGATTGCCCCCGAACAGGGACGACGAGCAGTACTTC.

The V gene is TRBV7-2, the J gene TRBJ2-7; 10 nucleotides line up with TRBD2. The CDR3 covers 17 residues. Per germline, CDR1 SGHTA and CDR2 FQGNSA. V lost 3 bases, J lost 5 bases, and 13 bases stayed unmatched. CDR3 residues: CASSFQREGPLLDEQYF. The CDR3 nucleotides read TGTGCCAGCAGCTTCCAGCGGGAGGGCCCGTTGTTAGACGAGCAGTACTTC.

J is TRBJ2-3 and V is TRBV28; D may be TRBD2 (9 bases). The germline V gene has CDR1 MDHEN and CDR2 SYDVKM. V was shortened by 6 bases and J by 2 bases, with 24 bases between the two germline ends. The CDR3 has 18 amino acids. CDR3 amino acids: CASSSGGAGGLNTDTQYF. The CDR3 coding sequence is TGTGCCAGCAGCTCAGGGGGCGCGGGAGGGCTTAACACAGATACGCAGTATTTT.

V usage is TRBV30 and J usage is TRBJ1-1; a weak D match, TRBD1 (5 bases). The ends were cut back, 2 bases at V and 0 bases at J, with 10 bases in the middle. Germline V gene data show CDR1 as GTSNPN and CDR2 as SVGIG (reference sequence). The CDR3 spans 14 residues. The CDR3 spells CAWSMTRVNTEAFF. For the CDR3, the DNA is TGTGCCTGGAGTATGACCAGGGTGAACACTGAAGCTTTCTTT.

The CDR3 coding sequence is TGCGCCAGCAGCTTGGGGCAAGTATATGGCTACACCTTC. Its translation is CASSLGQVYGYTF. The chain employs TRBV5-1 and TRBJ1-2; D gene ambiguous. Germline V gene data show CDR1 as SGHRS and CDR2 as YFSETQ. Trimming stripped 0 bases from V and 5 bases from J, with 8 bases between. CDR3 length: 13 residues.

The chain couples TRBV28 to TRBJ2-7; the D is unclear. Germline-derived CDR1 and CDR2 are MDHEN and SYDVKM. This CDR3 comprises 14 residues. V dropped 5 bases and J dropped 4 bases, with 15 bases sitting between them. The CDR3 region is CASSPLDRYYEQYF. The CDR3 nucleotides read TGTGCCAGCAGTCCCTTAGATAGATATTACGAGCAGTACTTC.

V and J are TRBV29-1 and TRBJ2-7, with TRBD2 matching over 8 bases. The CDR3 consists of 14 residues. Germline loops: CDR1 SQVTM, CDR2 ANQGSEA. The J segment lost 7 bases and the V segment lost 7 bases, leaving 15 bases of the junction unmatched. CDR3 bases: TGCAGCGCCCGGGGTAGCGGGGCAGGCTGGGAGCAGTACTTC. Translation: CSARGSGAGWEQYF.

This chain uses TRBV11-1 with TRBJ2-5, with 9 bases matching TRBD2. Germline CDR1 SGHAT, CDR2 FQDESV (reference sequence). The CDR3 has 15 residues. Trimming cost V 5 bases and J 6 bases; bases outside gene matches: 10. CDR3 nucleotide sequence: TGTGCCAGCAGCCCCGGGGGGACTAGCCGGAAGACCCAGTACTTC. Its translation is CASSPGGTSRKTQYF.

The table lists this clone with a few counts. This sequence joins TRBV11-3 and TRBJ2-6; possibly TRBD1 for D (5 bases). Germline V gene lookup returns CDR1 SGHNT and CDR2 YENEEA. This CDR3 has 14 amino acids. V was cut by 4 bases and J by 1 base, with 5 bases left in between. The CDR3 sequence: CASSSGSGANVLTF. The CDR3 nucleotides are TGTGCCAGCAGCTCAGGGTCTGGGGCCAACGTCCTGACTTTC.

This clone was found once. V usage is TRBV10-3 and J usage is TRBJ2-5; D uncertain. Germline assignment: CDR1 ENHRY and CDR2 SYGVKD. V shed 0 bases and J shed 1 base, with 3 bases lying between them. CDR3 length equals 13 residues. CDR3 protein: CAISESAQETQYF. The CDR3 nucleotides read TGTGCCATCAGTGAGTCGGCCCAAGAGACCCAGTACTTC.

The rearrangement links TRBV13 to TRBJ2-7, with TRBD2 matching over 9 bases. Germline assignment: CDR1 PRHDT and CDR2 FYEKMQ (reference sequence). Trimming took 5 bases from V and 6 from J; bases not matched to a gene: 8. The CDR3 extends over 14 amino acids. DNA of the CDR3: TGTGCCAGCAGCGGCGGGAGGGCCGGTGGCGAGCAGTACTTC. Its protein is CASSGGRAGGEQYF.

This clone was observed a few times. CDR3 nucleotides: TGCGCCAGCAGCCAAGTCGACAGCTTGAATGAAAAACTGTTTTTT. As protein: CASSQVDSLNEKLFF. This sequence joins TRBV4-3 and TRBJ1-4, with a possible D match to TRBD1 (5 bases). This CDR3 has 15 amino acids. Trimming stripped 1 base from V and 5 bases from J, with 11 bases between. CDR1 LGHNA and CDR2 YSLEER come from the germline V gene.

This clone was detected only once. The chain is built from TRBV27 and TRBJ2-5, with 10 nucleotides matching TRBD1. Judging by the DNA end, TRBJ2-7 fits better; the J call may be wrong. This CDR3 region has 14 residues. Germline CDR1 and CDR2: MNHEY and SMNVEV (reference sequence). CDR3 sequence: CASSLRDRGYEQYF. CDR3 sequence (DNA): TGTGCCAGCAGTTTACGGGACAGGGGCTACGAGCAGTACTTC.

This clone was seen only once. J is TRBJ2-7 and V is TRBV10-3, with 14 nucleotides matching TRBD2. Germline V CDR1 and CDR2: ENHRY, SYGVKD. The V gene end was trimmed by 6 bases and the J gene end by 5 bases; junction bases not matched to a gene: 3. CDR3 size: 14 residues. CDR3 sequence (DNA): TGTGCCATCAGGGGGACTAGCGGGAGCAACGAGCAGTACTTC. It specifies CAIRGTSGSNEQYF.

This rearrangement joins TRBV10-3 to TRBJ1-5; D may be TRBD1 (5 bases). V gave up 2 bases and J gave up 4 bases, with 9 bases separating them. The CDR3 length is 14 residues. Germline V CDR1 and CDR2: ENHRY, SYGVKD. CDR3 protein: CAISEGGGNQPQHF. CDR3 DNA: TGTGCCATCAGTGAGGGGGGAGGGAATCAGCCCCAGCATTTT.

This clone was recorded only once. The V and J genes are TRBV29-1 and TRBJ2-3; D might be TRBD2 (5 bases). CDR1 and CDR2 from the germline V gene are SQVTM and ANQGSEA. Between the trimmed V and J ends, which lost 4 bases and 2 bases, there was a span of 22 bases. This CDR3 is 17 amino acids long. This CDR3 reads CSVVPNRRADLTDTQYF. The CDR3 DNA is TGCAGCGTTGTCCCCAACCGCCGAGCGGACCTCACAGATACGCAGTATTTT.

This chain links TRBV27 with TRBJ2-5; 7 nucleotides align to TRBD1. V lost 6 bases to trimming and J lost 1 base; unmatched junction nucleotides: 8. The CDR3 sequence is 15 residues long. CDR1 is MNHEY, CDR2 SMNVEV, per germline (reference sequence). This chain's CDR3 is CASRPDGTAQETQYF. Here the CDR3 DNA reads TGTGCCAGCAGACCAGACGGGACAGCCCAAGAGACCCAGTACTTC.